The clone carrying this T cell receptor beta chain has only one observation. This entry comes from a study of blood T cell repertoires in COVID-19. Overall study context: The origin of the acute and convalescent COVID-19 samples was the United States, Italy and Spain. Nucleic acid was either cDNA or gDNA, and it came from T cells, B-cell-depleted T cells, or PBMCs.

In the original workflow: Quantification of nucleated cells was approximated via reference gene primer amplification. Profiling relied on immunoSEQ multiplex PCR, and the TCRdb table lists in-frame clones only, not all of them. The V and J calls and clone size come from that table; D and trimming were worked out from the DNA. Of 150,000 or so clones listed, under 95% are singletons. Looked up from germline, CDR1 is GTSNPN and CDR2 is SVGIG (reference sequence). This CDR3 region has 12 residues. Trimming removed 4 bases at V and 6 bases at J, with 12 bases between. Sequenced material: peripheral blood. The source is a man between 60 and 75 years old with active or convalescent COVID-19. The J gene is TRBJ1-1, the V gene TRBV30; unclear D gene. CDR3 sequence: CAWTLLSAEAFF. DNA of the CDR3: TGTGCCTGGACACTTTTGAGTGCTGAAGCTTTCTTT.